The 17 T cell receptor beta chains below were found in one sample sequenced in a study of cytomegalovirus exposure and HLA in healthy donors. The PCR was carried out with 60 Vbeta primers and 13 Jbeta primers. Produced via immunoSEQ multiplex PCR; TCRdb's table is partial and in-frame only. The data hold 180,000 or so clones, with 82% observed a single time. Sequencing was performed on PBMCs. The receptors derive from a man aged 35-49 years in good health and CMV-seronegative.

The V call is TRBV27, the J call TRBJ1-5; D unclear. CDR3 length: 14 amino acids. Trimming took off 0 bases at V and 4 bases at J, with 7 bases between the two ends. Germline loops: CDR1 MNHEY, CDR2 SMNVEV (reference sequence). The chain's CDR3 is CASSLSAGNQPQHF. The CDR3 coding sequence is TGTGCCAGCAGTTTATCGGCGGGAAATCAGCCCCAGCATTTT.

About this clone: One end of the junction fails to match germline, which may point to a read error. CDR3 in DNA: TGTGCCGGCAGCTCGGCGCTGACTAGCGGAGCCTACGAGCAGTACTTC. Protein: CAGSSALTSGAYEQYF. The gene calls are TRBV11-2 and TRBJ2-7; 9 bases fit TRBD2. From germline, CDR1 is SGHAT and CDR2 FQNNGV. The CDR3 sequence is 16 residues long.

J is TRBJ1-4 and V is TRBV7-2; 7 bases agree with TRBD1. Per germline, CDR1 SGHTA and CDR2 FQGNSA. CDR3 size: 15 residues. Unmatched junction bases numbered 7, after V lost 5 bases and J lost 4 bases. CDR3 nucleotide sequence: TGTGCCAGCAGCCCGGGGACAGCCCTTAATGAAAAACTGTTTTTT. This translates into CASSPGTALNEKLFF. The full variable domain, in which reference TRBV7-2 and TRBJ1-4 provide the parts outside the CDR3, is GAGVSQSPSNKVTEKGKDVELRCDPISGHTALYWYRQSLGQGLEFLIYFQGNSAPDKSGLPSDRFSAERTGGSVSTLTIQRTQQEDSAVYLCASSPGTALNEKLFFGSGTQLSVL.

The chain combines TRBV7-2 with TRBJ2-3; 8 bases match TRBD1. The V gene end was trimmed by 4 bases and the J gene end by 0 bases; junction bases not matched to a gene: 6. CDR3 length equals 16 residues. CDR1 is SGHTA and CDR2 is FQGNSA in the germline V gene. The CDR3 region has the DNA TGTGCCAGCAGCTCCCAGGGGGCCACTAGCACAGATACGCAGTATTTT. Amino acid sequence: CASSSQGATSTDTQYF.

V is TRBV4-2 and J is TRBJ2-7; possible D gene TRBD1, 6 bases. V gave up 3 bases and J gave up 2 bases, with 20 bases separating them. CDR3 size: 17 residues. CDR1 and CDR2 (germline): LGHNA, YNFKEQ. CDR3 coding DNA: TGTGCCAGCAGCCAGGGGGACATGAGGGGCGCTACCTACGAGCAGTACTTC. This sequence encodes CASSQGDMRGATYEQYF.

The chain combines TRBV9 with TRBJ2-1, with 11 nucleotides matching TRBD2. V lost 0 bases, J lost 8 bases, and 7 bases stayed unmatched. The CDR3 has 16 amino acids. Germline CDR1 and CDR2: SGDLS and YYNGEE. In DNA form, the CDR3 reads TGTGCCAGCAGCGTAGATGGTAGCGGGGGGGCATATGAGCAGTTCTTC. It is translated as CASSVDGSGGAYEQFF. The complete variable domain, with remaining parts taken from reference TRBV9 and TRBJ2-1, reads DSGVTQTPKHLITATGQRVTLRCSPRSGDLSVYWYQQSLDQGLQFLIQYYNGEERAKGNILERFSAQQFPDLHSELNLSSLELGDSALYFCASSVDGSGGAYEQFFGPGTRLTVL.

V and J are TRBV30 and TRBJ1-1, with a weak D call TRBD1 (6 bases). Trimming left V 0 bases short and J 0 bases short, with 8 bases between. The CDR3 sequence is 14 residues long. The germline gives CDR1 GTSNPN, CDR2 SVGIG (reference sequence). The CDR3 here is CAWSVRQVNTEAFF. The CDR3 bases are TGTGCCTGGAGTGTGAGACAGGTGAACACTGAAGCTTTCTTT.

The J gene is TRBJ1-2, the V gene TRBV19; 10 bases agree with TRBD1. The CDR3 loop spans 18 amino acids. Germline trimming cut 6 bases from V and 8 bases from J; bases unmatched to any gene: 21. The germline V gene encodes CDR1 LNHDA and CDR2 SQIVND (reference sequence). CDR3 DNA sequence: TGTGCCAGTAGCGCGACAGGGGGCGAGCGGCTGCGTCCGTGGGGCTACACCTTC. Protein sequence: CASSATGGERLRPWGYTF.

V and J are TRBV4-3 and TRBJ1-4, with D possibly TRBD1 on 5 matching bases. The ends were cut back, 0 bases at V and 1 base at J, with 15 bases in the middle. This CDR3 has 18 residues. Per germline, CDR1 LGHNA and CDR2 YSLEER. The CDR3, as DNA: TGCGCCAGCAGCCAAGATACGGGCCAGGGCCGAACTAATGAAAAACTGTTTTTT. Translation: CASSQDTGQGRTNEKLFF.

This clone was seen just once. This chain connects TRBV28 to TRBJ2-7; maybe TRBD2 (9 bases). Germline loops: CDR1 MDHEN, CDR2 SYDVKM. V lost 4 bases to trimming and J lost 5 bases, with 24 bases between them. The CDR3 loop spans 17 amino acids. The CDR3 is CASSSPGGGRVADEQYF. DNA for the CDR3: TGTGCCAGCAGTTCACCAGGGGGCGGGAGGGTGGCCGACGAGCAGTACTTC.

The chain recombines TRBV2 with TRBJ2-2; D perhaps matches TRBD1 (5 bases). Germline V gene lookup returns CDR1 SNHLY and CDR2 FYNNEI. Trimming removed 6 bases at V and 4 bases at J, with 6 bases between. The CDR3 loop spans 12 amino acids. CDR3 amino acids: CASRGATGELFF. CDR3 nucleotides: TGTGCCAGCAGAGGGGCCACCGGGGAGCTGTTTTTT. The full variable domain, in which reference TRBV2 and TRBJ2-2 provide the parts outside the CDR3, is EPEVTQTPSHQVTQMGQEVILRCVPISNHLYFYWYRQILGQKVEFLVSFYNNEISEKSEIFDDQFSVERPDGSNFTLKIRSTKLEDSAMYFCASRGATGELFFGEGSRLTVL.

A few counts support this clone. CDR3 sequence: CAWSLQGEGYTF. The CDR3 nucleotides read TGTGCCTGGAGTTTACAGGGGGAAGGCTACACCTTC. This sequence joins TRBV30 and TRBJ1-2; the match to TRBD1 covers 8 bases. Germline V gene sequence: CDR1 GTSNPN, CDR2 SVGIG (reference sequence). The CDR3 sequence is 12 residues long. V lost 2 bases to trimming and J lost 8 bases; unmatched junction nucleotides: 4.

The genes are TRBV30 and TRBJ2-1; D gene ambiguous. The CDR3 contains 12 residues. CDR1 and CDR2 from the germline V gene are GTSNPN and SVGIG (reference sequence). The V gene lost 8 bases and the J gene lost 0 bases, with 8 bases spanning the gap. CDR3 coding DNA: TGTGCCCAGCGACTCTCCTACAATGAGCAGTTCTTC. This sequence encodes CAQRLSYNEQFF.

The chain carries TRBV28 and TRBJ2-1, with D hard to call. Trimming left V 2 bases short and J 7 bases short, with 6 bases between. From germline, CDR1 is MDHEN and CDR2 SYDVKM. The CDR3 sequence is 12 residues long. CDR3 sequence: CASSLVRNEQFF. CDR3 sequence (DNA): TGTGCCAGCAGTTTAGTCCGGAATGAGCAGTTCTTC.

The chain links TRBV18 to TRBJ1-5; TRBD1 aligns across 8 bases. Germline CDR1 is KGHSH and CDR2 is LQKENI. The CDR3 runs 14 residues. Losses at the gene ends were 4 bases for V and 7 bases for J; bases not matched to a gene: 6. This chain's CDR3 is CASSLSGGAQPQHF. CDR3 sequence (DNA): TGTGCCAGCTCACTTTCAGGGGGCGCCCAGCCCCAGCATTTT.

The genes are TRBV7-9 and TRBJ2-1; 14 bases line up with TRBD2. CDR1 SEHNR and CDR2 FQNEAQ come from the germline V gene (reference sequence). The CDR3 contains 18 residues. V lost 3 bases, J lost 4 bases, and 8 bases stayed unmatched. The CDR3 DNA reads TGTGCCAGCAGCTTCCCGACTAGCGGGAGGGCCGGTTACAATGAGCAGTTCTTC. This translates into CASSFPTSGRAGYNEQFF.

The genes are TRBV19 and TRBJ2-2; 9 bases match TRBD1. The V segment lost 3 bases and the J segment 6 bases; nucleotides outside the gene matches: 8. Germline lookup yields CDR1 LNHDA and CDR2 SQIVND (reference sequence). This CDR3 contains 16 residues. CDR3 DNA: TGTGCCAGTAGTATCTCGACAGGGGGTTTAGCCGGGGAGCTGTTTTTT. This translates into CASSISTGGLAGELFF.